The present TCR beta chain was sequenced within a study of OX40 agonist ivuxolimab in advanced cancers. Germline values: CDR1 SGHRS, CDR2 YFSETQ. V lost 2 bases to trimming and J lost 0 bases; unmatched junction nucleotides: 10. CDR3 length: 18 residues. Sequenced by immunoSEQ multiplex PCR; TCRdb stores in-frame clones only, minus some. The sample consists of more than 55,000 clones, around 90% of them appearing once. This clonotype was obtained from an adult with an advanced solid tumor such as melanoma, head and neck, liver or kidney cancer. The sequencing here drew on CD4+ or CD8+ T cells sorted from blood, taken in a trial of the OX40 agonist ivuxolimab. This chain joins TRBV5-1 and TRBJ2-7, with TRBD2 matching 11 bases. In nucleotides, the CDR3 is TGCGCCAGCAGCTTCAGGCTAGCGGGAGGAGGGCCCTCCTACGAGCAGTACTTC. The encoded protein is CASSFRLAGGGPSYEQYF.